Presented here are 30 T cell receptor beta chains from one specimen sequenced in a study of blood T cell repertoires in COVID-19. Some clones are missing from TCRdb's copy, which holds only in-frame ones; the method was immunoSEQ multiplex PCR. Here the sample spans fewer than 150,000 clones, around 82% being singletons. Input material: peripheral blood. These receptors all stem from a woman younger than 45 who had recovered from COVID-19.

This clone was recorded once. The CDR3, as DNA: TGTGCCAGCAGTGTAGTAAGCACAGATACGCAGTATTTT. Protein sequence: CASSVVSTDTQYF. This chain uses TRBV25-1 with TRBJ2-3; D gene uncertain. Germline CDR1 is MGHDK and CDR2 is SYGVNS. V lost 4 bases and J lost 0, with 5 bases in between. The CDR3 runs to 13 residues.

The chain employs TRBV2 and TRBJ2-3; D is possibly TRBD2 (5 bases). The CDR3 consists of 15 residues. Germline V gene lookup returns CDR1 SNHLY and CDR2 FYNNEI. The V gene lost 0 bases and the J gene lost 0 bases, with 7 bases spanning the gap. The CDR3 sequence: CASSEAGVSTDTQYF. CDR3 sequence (DNA): TGTGCCAGCAGTGAAGCGGGAGTTAGCACAGATACGCAGTATTTT.

This clone was detected a few times. The rearrangement joins TRBV5-6 to TRBJ2-1; D uncertain. V shed 3 bases and J shed 8 bases, with 15 bases lying between them. Germline V gives CDR1 SGHDT, CDR2 YYEEEE. This CDR3 is built from 14 residues. For the CDR3, the DNA is TGTGCCAGCAGCTCCTTCGCCCTAGGCCATGAGCAGTTCTTC. It translates to CASSSFALGHEQFF.

The genes are TRBV19 and TRBJ2-1; TRBD2 matches at 11 bases. CDR1 and CDR2 from the germline V gene are LNHDA and SQIVND (reference sequence). The V and J ends lost 4 bases and 9 bases, in that order; junction bases with no gene match: 11. CDR3 length equals 16 residues. The CDR3 DNA reads TGTGCCAGTAGTACCCTAGCGGGGGGCCGGAGGAGTGAGCAGTTCTTC. It translates to CASSTLAGGRRSEQFF. Full variable domain (missing parts from reference TRBV19 and TRBJ2-1): DGGITQSPKYLFRKEGQNVTLSCEQNLNHDAMYWYRQDPGQGLRLIYYSQIVNDFQKGDIAEGYSVSREKKESFPLTVTSAQKNPTAFYLCASSTLAGGRRSEQFFGPGTRLTVL.

This clone appeared many times. The chain has TRBV9 and TRBJ2-5; tentatively, D is TRBD1 (5 bases). Germline assignment: CDR1 SGDLS and CDR2 YYNGEE. V lost 0 bases to trimming and J lost 6 bases, with 9 bases between them. The CDR3 runs to 13 residues. The CDR3 region is CASSVDGQKTQYF. The CDR3 DNA sequence: TGTGCCAGCAGCGTAGACGGACAAAAGACCCAGTACTTC.

J is TRBJ2-3 and V is TRBV27; tentative D call: TRBD2 (5 bases). Germline-derived CDR1 and CDR2 are MNHEY and SMNVEV (reference sequence). Trimming removed 2 bases from V and 4 bases from J, with 10 bases in between. This CDR3 is built from 14 residues. DNA for the CDR3: TGTGCCAGCAGTTTACGAACAGCGGCAGATACGCAGTATTTT. It encodes CASSLRTAADTQYF.

The rearrangement joins TRBV6-4 to TRBJ2-6; no clear D gene. CDR1 MRHNA and CDR2 SNTAGT come from the germline V gene. V dropped 2 bases and J dropped 0 bases, with 8 bases sitting between them. The length of the CDR3 is 16 residues. The CDR3 region has the DNA TGTGCCAGCAGTGACCCTTCGGGCTCTGGGGCCAACGTCCTGACTTTC. It translates to CASSDPSGSGANVLTF.

This clone was counted a single time. The chain joins TRBV2 to TRBJ2-5, with D possibly TRBD2 on 6 matching bases. V dropped 7 bases and J dropped 7 bases, with 13 bases sitting between them. The CDR3 is 12 residues long. The V gene's germline CDR1 is SNHLY and CDR2 FYNNEI. The CDR3 bases are TGTGCCAGCAACGGGGGTACGGGGACCCAGTACTTC. It translates to CASNGGTGTQYF.

The CDR3 sequence is CASSLTAGGHDEQYF. The CDR3, as DNA: TGTGCCAGCAGCTTAACGGCAGGGGGCCATGACGAGCAGTACTTC. The chain carries TRBV7-3 and TRBJ2-7; TRBD1 agrees at 8 bases. The CDR3 has 15 amino acids. CDR1 SGHTA and CDR2 FQGTGA come from the germline V gene. Unmatched junction bases numbered 6, after V lost 0 bases and J lost 5 bases.

The chain joins TRBV4-1 to TRBJ1-2; D is unclear. CDR1 is MGHRA, CDR2 YSYEKL, per germline. V was clipped by 0 bases and J by 6 bases, with 11 bases between them. The CDR3 contains 14 residues. Written as DNA, the CDR3 is TGCGCCAGCAGCCAAGAAGGACTGTCGAATGGCTACACCTTC. Amino acid sequence: CASSQEGLSNGYTF.

V usage is TRBV2 and J usage is TRBJ1-3; no clear D gene. Germline CDR1 and CDR2: SNHLY and FYNNEI. The CDR3 length is 13 residues. Trimming removed 9 bases at V and 0 bases at J, with 9 bases between. CDR3 in amino acids: CASEGYSGNTIYF. The CDR3 nucleotides are TGTGCCAGTGAGGGATACTCTGGAAACACCATATATTTT.

The chain combines TRBV27 with TRBJ2-1, with 10 bases aligning to TRBD1. The CDR3 is 14 amino acids. V lost 6 bases and J lost 7; bases outside the gene matches: 6. Germline loops: CDR1 MNHEY, CDR2 SMNVEV (reference sequence). The CDR3 DNA is TGTGCCAGCAGCCAAGAGGGACAGGGGAATGAGCAGTTCTTC. This codes for CASSQEGQGNEQFF.

This clone has a single count. This rearrangement joins TRBV27 to TRBJ1-6; D is ambiguous. Germline V gives CDR1 MNHEY, CDR2 SMNVEV (reference sequence). Trimming shortened V by 2 bases and J by 5 bases, and 13 bases separated the two germline ends. The CDR3 covers 16 residues. CDR3 region: CASSLRGLENNSPLHF. The CDR3 DNA reads as TGTGCCAGCAGTTTAAGAGGGCTCGAAAATAATTCACCCCTCCACTTT.

The chain couples TRBV11-2 to TRBJ2-3, with 16 bases fitting TRBD2. Germline V gives CDR1 SGHAT, CDR2 FQNNGV. The CDR3 covers 19 residues. Trimming took 4 bases from V and 1 from J; bases not matched to a gene: 8. The CDR3 DNA follows: TGTGCCAGCAGCTCAACGGGACTAGCGGGGGGGCTTGGCACAGATACGCAGTATTTT. As protein: CASSSTGLAGGLGTDTQYF.

The V call is TRBV7-8, the J call TRBJ1-5, with 10 nucleotides matching TRBD1. V dropped 5 bases and J dropped 9; count of bases not matched to a gene: 13. This CDR3 is 16 amino acids long. CDR1 is SGHVS and CDR2 is FQNEAQ in the germline V gene. Written as DNA, the CDR3 is TGTGCCAGCAGCCTAAGGGACAGGGGATCCCTTGGGCCCCAGCATTTT. The encoded protein is CASSLRDRGSLGPQHF.

This sequence joins TRBV5-8 and TRBJ1-2, with D possibly matching TRBD1 (5 bases). This CDR3 is 13 amino acids long. V was cut by 6 bases and J by 8 bases, with 17 bases left in between. Germline V lookup: CDR1 SGHTS, CDR2 YDEGEE. CDR3 in DNA: TGTGCCAGCATACCCTGGGGGGGTAGAGGCTACACCTTC. It yields the protein CASIPWGGRGYTF.

This chain links TRBV10-1 with TRBJ2-7; possible D gene TRBD2, 7 bases. The V end lost 5 bases, the J end lost 5 bases, and 16 bases lay between the germline ends. Per germline, CDR1 WNHNN and CDR2 SYGVQD (reference sequence). The CDR3 is 14 amino acids. The CDR3 DNA sequence: TGCGCCAGCAGTCGCCGGGGGGCACTCGACGAGCAGTACTTC. Residues: CASSRRGALDEQYF.

This clone was recorded only once. In DNA form, the CDR3 reads TGCGCCAGCAGCGTGACACCGACTAGCGGCTCCTACGAGCAGTACTTC. Translation: CASSVTPTSGSYEQYF. The chain joins TRBV5-1 to TRBJ2-7, with 9 bases lining up with TRBD2. This CDR3 is 16 amino acids long. Trimming removed 4 bases from V and 0 bases from J; junction bases left unmatched: 8. Germline V gene lookup returns CDR1 SGHRS and CDR2 YFSETQ.

The CDR3 DNA follows: TGCGCCAGCAGCTTGGGGGCAAGCACTGAAGCTTTCTTT. It translates to CASSLGASTEAFF. This chain joins TRBV5-1 and TRBJ1-1; D gene uncertain. The germline CDR1 and CDR2 sequences are SGHRS and YFSETQ. Trimming left V 0 bases short and J 4 bases short, with 7 bases between. The CDR3 is 13 residues long.

This chain uses TRBV6-5 with TRBJ2-3; unclear D gene. The CDR3 length is 13 residues. Germline CDR1 and CDR2: MNHEY and SVGAGI. V lost 6 bases and J 6 bases, leaving 13 bases between the germline ends. The CDR3 DNA follows: TGTGCCAGCAGGGATCCGGGTCCGGATACGCAGTATTTT. Its protein is CASRDPGPDTQYF.

V gene TRBV28 combines with J gene TRBJ2-3; TRBD2 matches 12 bases. J lost 2 bases, V lost 6 bases, and 3 bases had no gene match. Germline CDR1 and CDR2: MDHEN and SYDVKM. The length of the CDR3 is 15 residues. The CDR3: CASRGLAGLTDTQYF. In DNA, the CDR3 is TGTGCCAGCAGGGGACTAGCGGGCCTCACAGATACGCAGTATTTT.

The chain joins TRBV27 to TRBJ2-1, with TRBD2 as a possible D gene (6 bases). This CDR3 has 16 residues. The V end lost 4 bases, the J end lost 0 bases, and 13 bases lay between the germline ends. Germline CDR1 reads MNHEY; CDR2 reads SMNVEV (reference sequence). The CDR3 is CASSSPGGSSYNEQFF. CDR3 bases: TGTGCCAGCAGTTCACCTGGGGGGAGCTCCTACAATGAGCAGTTCTTC.

The V call is TRBV6-1, the J call TRBJ2-7, with a possible D match to TRBD1 (6 bases). With 2 bases removed from V and 4 bases from J, the gap between germline ends came to 9 bases. CDR3 size: 13 residues. From germline, CDR1 is MNHNS and CDR2 SASEGT. CDR3 in DNA: TGTGCCAGCAGTGAAACCCAGGGGTACGAGCAGTACTTC. Translation gives CASSETQGYEQYF.

The chain recombines TRBV7-3 with TRBJ2-5; tentatively, D is TRBD1 (5 bases). The CDR3 length is 13 residues. Germline V gene lookup returns CDR1 SGHTA and CDR2 FQGTGA. V lost 0 bases and J lost 3, with 5 bases in between. CDR3 protein: CASSLTGEETQYF. The CDR3 DNA is TGTGCCAGCAGCTTAACAGGGGAAGAGACCCAGTACTTC.

This chain links TRBV11-3 with TRBJ2-3; 12 bases match TRBD1. Germline V gives CDR1 SGHNT, CDR2 YENEEA. The CDR3 loop spans 20 amino acids. Trimming cost V 1 base and J 4 bases; bases outside gene matches: 15. CDR3 in amino acids: CASSLGFVPGQGADADTQYF. CDR3 nucleotides: TGTGCCAGCAGCTTAGGCTTTGTCCCGGGACAGGGGGCGGATGCAGATACGCAGTATTTT.

The sample holds a few counts of this clone. V is TRBV7-8 and J is TRBJ2-7, with D maybe TRBD1 (6 bases). V was shortened by 5 bases and J by 0 bases, with 17 bases between the two germline ends. The germline gives CDR1 SGHVS, CDR2 FQNEAQ. The CDR3 spans 16 residues. CDR3 loop: CASSPDQGMVSYEQYF. CDR3 in DNA: TGTGCCAGCAGCCCCGACCAGGGGATGGTCTCCTACGAGCAGTACTTC.

The chain recombines TRBV18 with TRBJ2-2; 12 bases are a match to TRBD1. The ends lost 3 bases at V and 7 bases at J; junction bases unmatched: 6. The germline gives CDR1 KGHSH, CDR2 LQKENI. The CDR3 is 16 amino acids. CDR3 sequence reads: CASSPSGTGGNGELFF. The CDR3 region has the DNA TGTGCCAGCTCACCCTCCGGGACAGGGGGCAACGGGGAGCTGTTTTTT.

The V call is TRBV13, the J call TRBJ1-1, with D possibly being TRBD1 (5 bases). This CDR3 has 15 amino acids. Trimming left V 0 bases short and J 0 bases short, with 8 bases between. Germline CDR1 PRHDT, CDR2 FYEKMQ (reference sequence). CDR3 protein: CASSLGGQMNTEAFF. CDR3 sequence (DNA): TGTGCCAGCAGCTTAGGAGGACAAATGAACACTGAAGCTTTCTTT.

The chain has TRBV6-5 and TRBJ2-1, with D perhaps matching TRBD1 (6 bases). Germline V lookup: CDR1 MNHEY, CDR2 SVGAGI. Trimming stripped 5 bases from V and 4 bases from J, with 15 bases between. The CDR3 extends over 15 amino acids. The CDR3 region is CASSPGTLMYNEQFF. DNA for the CDR3: TGTGCCAGCAGTCCCGGGACACTTATGTACAATGAGCAGTTCTTC.

This chain uses TRBV6-5 with TRBJ2-5, with 7 bases identical to TRBD2. J lost 3 bases, V lost 4 bases, and 11 bases had no gene match. In germline, CDR1 is MNHEY, CDR2 SVGAGI. The CDR3 contains 16 residues. CDR3 nucleotides: TGTGCCAGCAGTTTTTACGGTGGGGGGGATAAAGAGACCCAGTACTTC. This encodes CASSFYGGGDKETQYF.